Listed here is a single T cell receptor beta chain. In the authors' workflow: Using reference gene primer amplification, nucleated cell counts were estimated. Repertoires were generated with immunoSEQ multiplex PCR, while TCRdb's copy carries only in-frame clones and drops some. From that table come the V and J calls and clone size; the DNA was used to work out D and trimming. The data show 150,000 to 200,000 clones, roughly 79% seen once. CDR3 length: 14 residues. Germline V gene sequence: CDR1 MNHNS, CDR2 SASEGT. The V segment lost 2 bases and the J segment 2 bases; nucleotides outside the gene matches: 3. These data belong to a study of blood T cell repertoires in COVID-19. Study background: Specimens from acute and convalescent COVID-19 originated in the United States, Italy and Spain. T cells, B-cell-depleted T cells, or PBMCs provided the cDNA or gDNA that served as material.

The Seattle site enrolled patients during active infection and followed them longitudinally. The sequenced sample consisted of peripheral blood. This receptor was obtained from a middle-aged woman with COVID-19, enrolled during active disease. This chain connects TRBV6-1 to TRBJ2-7, with 7 bases identical to TRBD2. DNA for the CDR3: TGTGCCAGCAGTGAAAGTCTAGCGGCCTACGAGCAGTACTTC. Amino acid sequence: CASSESLAAYEQYF.